What follows is one TCR beta chain and its context. Healthy people donating bone marrow made up the donors. The data were taken from a study of cytomegalovirus exposure and HLA in healthy donors. PCR used 60 Vbeta primers and 13 Jbeta primers. Assay: immunoSEQ multiplex PCR; the TCRdb copy retains only in-frame clones and omits some. The table includes 150,000 to 250,000 clones, approximately 80% detected once. CDR3 size: 17 residues. The junction had 15 bases not matched to a gene; V was cut back by 5 bases and J by 8 bases. From germline, CDR1 is MNHEY and CDR2 SMNVEV (reference sequence). This receptor was obtained from a boy aged 2 to 9 in good health and CMV-seronegative. The source material was PBMCs. The rearrangement uses TRBV27 and TRBJ1-4; 9 bases agree with TRBD1. CDR3 bases: TGTGCCAGCAGTGACCGGGACAGGGAAGGAGACTTCGAAAAACTGTTTTTT. This translates into CASSDRDREGDFEKLFF.